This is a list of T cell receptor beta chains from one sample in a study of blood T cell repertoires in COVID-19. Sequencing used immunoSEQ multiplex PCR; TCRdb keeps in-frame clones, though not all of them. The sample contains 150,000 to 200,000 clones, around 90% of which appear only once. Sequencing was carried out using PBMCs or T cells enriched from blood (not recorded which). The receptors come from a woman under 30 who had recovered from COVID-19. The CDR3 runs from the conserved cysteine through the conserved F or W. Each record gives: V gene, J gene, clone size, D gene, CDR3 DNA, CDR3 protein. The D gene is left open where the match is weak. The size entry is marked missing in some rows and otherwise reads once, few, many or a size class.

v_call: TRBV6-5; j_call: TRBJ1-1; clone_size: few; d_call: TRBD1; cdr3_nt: TGTGCCAGCTGGGGAGGGGACAGGGGGCCCACTGAAGCTTTCTTT; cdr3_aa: CASWGGDRGPTEAFF
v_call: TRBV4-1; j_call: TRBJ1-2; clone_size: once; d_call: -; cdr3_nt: TGCGCCAGCAGCCAAGTGGCAATTCCTAACTATGGCTACACCTTC; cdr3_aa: CASSQVAIPNYGYTF
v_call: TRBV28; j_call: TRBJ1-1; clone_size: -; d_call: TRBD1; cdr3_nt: TGTGCCAGCAGTCTACAGGGGGCGGACACTGAAGCTTTCTTT; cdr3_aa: CASSLQGADTEAFF
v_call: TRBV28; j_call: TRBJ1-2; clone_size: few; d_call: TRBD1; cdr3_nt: TGTGCCAGCAGTTCTAACCGGGACAGAACTAATGGCTACACCTTC; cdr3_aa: CASSSNRDRTNGYTF
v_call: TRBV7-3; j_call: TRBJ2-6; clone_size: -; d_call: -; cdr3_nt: TGTGCCAGCAGCTCCGCCCACTACTCTGGGGCCAACGTCCTGACTTTC; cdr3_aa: CASSSAHYSGANVLTF
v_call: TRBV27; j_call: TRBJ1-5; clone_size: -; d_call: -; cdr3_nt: TGTGCCAGCAGCCCCTCGATGAGAAATCAGCCCCAGCATTTT; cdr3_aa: CASSPSMRNQPQHF
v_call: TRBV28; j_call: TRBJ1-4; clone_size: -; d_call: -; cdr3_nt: TGTGCCAGCAGTTTATCGGACAGACTTAATGAAAAACTGTTTTTT; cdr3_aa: CASSLSDRLNEKLFF
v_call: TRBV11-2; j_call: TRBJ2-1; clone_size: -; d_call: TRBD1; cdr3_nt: TGTGCCAGCAGCTTTCTAATTGGGACAGGGGGGAGTGAGCAGTTCTTC; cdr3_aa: CASSFLIGTGGSEQFF
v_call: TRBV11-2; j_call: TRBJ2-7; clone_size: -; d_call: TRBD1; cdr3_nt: TGTGCCAGCAGCTGGCCACTGGGGACAGGGGGCAACAACGAGCAGTACTTC; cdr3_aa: CASSWPLGTGGNNEQYF
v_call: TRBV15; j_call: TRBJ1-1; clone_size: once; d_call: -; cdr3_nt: TGTGCCACCGAGAGGCGTTCTCTGAACACTGAAGCTTTCTTT; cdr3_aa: CATERRSLNTEAFF